This paragraph reports one TCR beta chain. Its antigen is unknown. This entry is derived from a study of T-cell memory formation after mild COVID-19. The study, taken as a whole, reports: CD4+ contracting clones were found mainly in CM and EM, and CD8+ ones in EMRA. Memory cells collected pre-infection included some clones that later responded, suggesting cross-reactive memory joined. Clones shrinking between day 15 and 85 showed a balanced CD4/CD8 split, and those that grew later tilted toward CD4+.

TCRdb called the 5' RACE reads again in MiXCR, with one record for every CDR3 protein. The sample yields roughly 240,000 distinct CDR3 sequences, 15% to 17% seen once. In germline, CDR1 is LGHNT, CDR2 FRNRAP. V was pared by 3 bases and J by 2 bases, with 21 bases between. The CDR3 sequence is 18 residues long. The specimen sequenced was PBMCs or a T cell subset sorted from them (not recorded which). This rearrangement joins TRBV12-5 to TRBJ2-3; possibly TRBD2 for D (6 bases). The clonotype was recovered from an adult woman who had mild COVID-19 (a few samples of this study predate the infection). Cell type and time point are not known. The CDR3 spells CASGFRVTGGTYTDTQYF. CDR3 nucleotide sequence: TGTGCTAGTGGTTTTCGAGTCACTGGCGGGACCTACACAGATACGCAGTATTTT.